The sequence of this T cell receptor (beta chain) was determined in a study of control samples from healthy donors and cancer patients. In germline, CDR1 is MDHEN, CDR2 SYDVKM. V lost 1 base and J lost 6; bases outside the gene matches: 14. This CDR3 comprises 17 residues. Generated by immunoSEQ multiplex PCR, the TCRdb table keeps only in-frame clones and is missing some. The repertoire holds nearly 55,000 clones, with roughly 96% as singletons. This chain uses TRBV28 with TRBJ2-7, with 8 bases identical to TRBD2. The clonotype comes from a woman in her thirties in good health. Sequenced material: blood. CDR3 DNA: TGTGCCAGCAGTTTATTGCCCCAGGGGAGCGGGAGACGCGAGCAGTACTTC. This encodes CASSLLPQGSGRREQYF. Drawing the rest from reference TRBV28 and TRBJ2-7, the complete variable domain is DVKVTQSSRYLVKRTGEKVFLECVQDMDHENMFWYRQDPGLGLRLIYFSYDVKMKEKGDIPEGYSVSREKKERFSLILESASTNQTSMYLCASSLLPQGSGRREQYFGPGTRLTVT.